A selection of T cell receptor beta chains follows, all from one sample in a study of cytomegalovirus exposure and HLA in healthy donors. TCRdb's table, derived via immunoSEQ multiplex PCR, lists solely in-frame clones and lacks some. The table records approximately 140,000 clones, around 75% of them present only once. The sample was PBMCs. These TCRs come from a female donor in good health and CMV-seronegative. The CDR3 runs from the conserved cysteine through the conserved F or W. D genes are given only for firm matches. Size is stated for part of the rows, as once, few or many counts, or as a class when the clone is expanded.

size	V	J	D	CDR3	DNA
.	TRBV6-1	TRBJ2-3	TRBD2	CASTDLAGGPDTQYF	TGTGCCAGCACCGACCTAGCGGGGGGGCCAGATACGCAGTATTTT
.	TRBV27	TRBJ1-5	.	CASSLRGGRGQPQHF	TGTGCCAGCAGTTTACGGGGGGGCAGAGGGCAGCCCCAGCATTTT
.	TRBV15	TRBJ1-3	.	CATSRDRGEGNTIYF	TGTGCCACCAGCAGAGATCGGGGGGAGGGAAACACCATATATTTT
.	TRBV18	TRBJ1-6	.	CASSPLAGRSDSPLHF	TGTGCCAGCTCACCACTGGCGGGCCGCTCAGATTCACCCCTCCACTTT
.	TRBV27	TRBJ2-5	TRBD1	CASQPRQGASSYQETQYF	TGTGCCAGCCAGCCGAGACAGGGGGCTTCTTCTTACCAAGAGACCCAGTACTTC
.	TRBV6-5	TRBJ2-5	TRBD2	CASSYSPLAGQETQYF	TGTGCCAGCAGTTACTCGCCCCTAGCGGGGCAAGAGACCCAGTACTTC
few	TRBV4-3	TRBJ2-7	.	CASSQGPGLYEQYF	TGCGCCAGCAGCCAAGGGCCAGGCCTCTACGAGCAGTACTTC
.	TRBV5-6	TRBJ2-1	TRBD2	CASSFLSGQGSYNEQFF	TGTGCCAGCAGCTTCCTTAGCGGGCAGGGCTCCTACAATGAGCAGTTCTTC
few	TRBV5-6	TRBJ2-7	.	CASSQLSYEQYF	TGTGCCAGCAGCCAACTCTCCTACGAGCAGTACTTC
.	TRBV6-1	TRBJ2-7	TRBD1	CASSEAGQALYYEQYF	TGTGCCAGCAGTGAAGCCGGACAGGCCCTCTACTACGAGCAGTACTTC
once	TRBV7-9	TRBJ2-2	.	CASSPGQNTGELFF	TGTGCCAGCAGCCCTGGACAGAACACCGGGGAGCTGTTTTTT
.	TRBV7-9	TRBJ2-1	.	CASSLAGRGGHNEQFF	TGTGCCAGCAGCTTAGCAGGGAGGGGGGGACATAATGAGCAGTTCTTC
.	TRBV7-8	TRBJ1-2	TRBD1	CASSLGDRGLGYTF	TGTGCCAGCAGCTTGGGGGACAGGGGGCTTGGCTACACCTTC
.	TRBV11-3	TRBJ2-2	.	CASSLEGGGGGELFF	TGTGCCAGCAGCTTAGAGGGTGGCGGAGGCGGGGAGCTGTTTTTT
.	TRBV27	TRBJ1-4	.	CASSSTGKGEKLFF	TGTGCCAGCAGTTCTACAGGGAAGGGTGAAAAACTGTTTTTT
.	TRBV30	TRBJ2-3	TRBD2	CAWSVTASGSADTQYF	TGTGCCTGGAGTGTCACGGCTAGCGGGAGCGCAGATACGCAGTATTTT
.	TRBV30	TRBJ1-6	.	CAWSSGAIYNSPLHF	TGTGCCTGGAGTTCAGGGGCCATCTATAATTCACCCCTCCACTTT
.	TRBV2	TRBJ1-6	TRBD1	CASRLGQGGSPLHF	TGTGCCAGCAGGCTGGGACAGGGGGGCTCACCCCTCCACTTT
.	TRBV29-1	TRBJ2-3	.	CSVGLPLDTQYF	TGCAGCGTGGGACTCCCCTTAGATACGCAGTATTTT
.	TRBV7-9	TRBJ1-2	TRBD1	CASSLVGTGGGYTF	TGTGCCAGCAGCTTAGTCGGGACAGGTGGTGGCTACACCTTC
.	TRBV6-1	TRBJ2-2	TRBD1	CASRQGARDTGELFF	TGTGCCAGTCGACAGGGGGCGCGGGACACCGGGGAGCTGTTTTTT
.	TRBV7-2	TRBJ1-2	.	CASSLVTVSAGYTF	TGTGCCAGCAGCTTAGTGACAGTTTCGGCGGGCTACACCTTC
.	TRBV29-1	TRBJ2-1	.	CSVEPEDEQFF	TGCAGCGTTGAACCTGAGGATGAGCAGTTCTTC
.	TRBV27	TRBJ1-6	.	CASSLSGGALSLHF	TGTGCCAGCAGTTTATCTGGGGGCGCTCTCTCCCTCCACTTT